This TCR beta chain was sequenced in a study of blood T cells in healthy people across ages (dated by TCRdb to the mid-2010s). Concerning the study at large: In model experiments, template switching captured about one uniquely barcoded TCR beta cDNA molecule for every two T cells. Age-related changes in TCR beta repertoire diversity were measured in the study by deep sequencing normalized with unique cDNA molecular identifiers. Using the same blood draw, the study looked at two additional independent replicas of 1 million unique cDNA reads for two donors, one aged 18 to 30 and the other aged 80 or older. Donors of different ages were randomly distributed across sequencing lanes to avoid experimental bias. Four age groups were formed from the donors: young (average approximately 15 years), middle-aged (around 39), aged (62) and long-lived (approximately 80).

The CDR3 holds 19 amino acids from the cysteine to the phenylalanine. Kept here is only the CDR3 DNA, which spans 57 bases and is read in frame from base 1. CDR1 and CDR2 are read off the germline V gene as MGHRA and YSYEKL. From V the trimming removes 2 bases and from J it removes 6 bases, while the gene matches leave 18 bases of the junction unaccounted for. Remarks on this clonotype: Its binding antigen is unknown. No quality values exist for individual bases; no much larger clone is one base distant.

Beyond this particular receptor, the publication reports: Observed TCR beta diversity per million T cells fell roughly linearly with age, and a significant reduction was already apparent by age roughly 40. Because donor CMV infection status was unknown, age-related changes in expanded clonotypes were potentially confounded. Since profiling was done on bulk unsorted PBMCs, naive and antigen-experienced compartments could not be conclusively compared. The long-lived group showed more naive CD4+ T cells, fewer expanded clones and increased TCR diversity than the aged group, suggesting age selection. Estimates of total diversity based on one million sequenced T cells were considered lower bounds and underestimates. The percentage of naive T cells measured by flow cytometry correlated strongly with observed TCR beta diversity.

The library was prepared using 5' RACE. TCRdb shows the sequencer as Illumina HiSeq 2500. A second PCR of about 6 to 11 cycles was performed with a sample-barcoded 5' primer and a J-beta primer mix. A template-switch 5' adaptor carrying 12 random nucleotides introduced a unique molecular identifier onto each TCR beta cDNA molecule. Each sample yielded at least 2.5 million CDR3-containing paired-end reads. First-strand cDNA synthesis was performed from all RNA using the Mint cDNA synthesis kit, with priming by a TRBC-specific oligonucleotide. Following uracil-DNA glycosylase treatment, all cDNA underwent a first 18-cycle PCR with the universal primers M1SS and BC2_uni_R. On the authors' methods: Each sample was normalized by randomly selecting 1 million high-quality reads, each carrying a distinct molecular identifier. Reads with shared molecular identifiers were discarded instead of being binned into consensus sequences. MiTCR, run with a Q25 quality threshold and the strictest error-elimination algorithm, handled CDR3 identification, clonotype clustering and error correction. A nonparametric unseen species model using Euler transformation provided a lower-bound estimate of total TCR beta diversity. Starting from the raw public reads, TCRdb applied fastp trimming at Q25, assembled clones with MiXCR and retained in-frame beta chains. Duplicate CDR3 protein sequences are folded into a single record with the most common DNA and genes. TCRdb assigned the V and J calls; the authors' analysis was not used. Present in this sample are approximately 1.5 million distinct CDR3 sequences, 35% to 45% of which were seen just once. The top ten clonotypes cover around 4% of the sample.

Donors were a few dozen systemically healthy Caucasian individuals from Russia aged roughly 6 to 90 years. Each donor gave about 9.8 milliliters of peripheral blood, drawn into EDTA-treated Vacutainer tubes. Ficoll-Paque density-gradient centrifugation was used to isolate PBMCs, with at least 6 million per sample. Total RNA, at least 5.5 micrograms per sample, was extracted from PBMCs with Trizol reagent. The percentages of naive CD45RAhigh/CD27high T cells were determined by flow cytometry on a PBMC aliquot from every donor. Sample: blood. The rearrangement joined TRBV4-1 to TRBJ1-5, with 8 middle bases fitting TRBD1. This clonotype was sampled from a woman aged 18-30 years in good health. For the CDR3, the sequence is CASSQFGQGSISGGQPQHF. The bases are TGCGCCAGCAGCCAATTTGGACAGGGAAGTATAAGCGGGGGTCAGCCCCAGCATTTT.